This T cell receptor beta chain was identified during a study of OX40 agonist ivuxolimab in advanced cancers. Study overall: While on treatment, patients had intravenous ivuxolimab at 0.01 to 10 mg/kg every 2 weeks. Earlier anti-PD-1, anti-PD-L1 or anti-CTLA-4 therapy was permitted; roughly 40% had received some.

Clones were sequenced by immunoSEQ multiplex PCR, and TCRdb holds only the in-frame ones, with some missing. This table holds around 88,000 clones, under 95% found once. As regards this clone: The antigen remains undetermined.

Study-level points and caveats: The authors also found low normalized T-cell clonal expansion in some nonresponders.

Patients with autoimmune history or systemic immunosuppression were excluded. The source material was CD4+ or CD8+ T cells sorted from blood, sampled in a trial of the OX40 agonist ivuxolimab. This sequence originates from an adult with an advanced solid tumor such as melanoma, head and neck, liver or kidney cancer.

The CDR3: CASSPRGQANQPQHF. The CDR3 coding sequence is TGTGCCAGCAGTCCCCGTGGACAGGCGAATCAGCCCCAGCATTTT. This chain connects TRBV6-5 to TRBJ1-5; 7 bases align to TRBD1. J gave up 4 bases and V 5 bases, and 8 bases lay outside the gene matches. Germline CDR1 and CDR2: MNHEY and SVGAGI. CDR3 size: 15 residues.